The text below deals with one T cell receptor beta chain. Its matching antigen is unknown. Germline is not matched at one junction end, which may reflect a read error. The primer mix had 60 Vbeta and 13 Jbeta primers. Clones were read by immunoSEQ multiplex PCR, and TCRdb kept only the in-frame ones, dropping some. The sample holds fewer than 250,000 clones, around 82% seen once. This sample stems from a study of cytomegalovirus exposure and HLA in healthy donors. Findings and caveats of the study: The study recorded about 150 TCR beta chains that were cytomegalovirus-associated. Analyzed later, association rates of TCRs varied across HLA loci, with DRB1 most and HLA-C fewest. Across all donors, roughly uniform sequencing depth was an assumption of the presence/absence analyses.

Per germline, CDR1 SEHNR and CDR2 FQNEAQ (reference sequence). The CDR3 is 14 residues long. The chain has TRBV7-9 and TRBJ1-3; D unclear. This TCR came from a woman under 40 in good health and CMV-seropositive. Material for sequencing was PBMCs. In nucleotides, the CDR3 is TGTTCCAGCAGCTTAAGAGAAGCTGGAAACACCATATATTTT. Amino acids: CSSSLREAGNTIYF.